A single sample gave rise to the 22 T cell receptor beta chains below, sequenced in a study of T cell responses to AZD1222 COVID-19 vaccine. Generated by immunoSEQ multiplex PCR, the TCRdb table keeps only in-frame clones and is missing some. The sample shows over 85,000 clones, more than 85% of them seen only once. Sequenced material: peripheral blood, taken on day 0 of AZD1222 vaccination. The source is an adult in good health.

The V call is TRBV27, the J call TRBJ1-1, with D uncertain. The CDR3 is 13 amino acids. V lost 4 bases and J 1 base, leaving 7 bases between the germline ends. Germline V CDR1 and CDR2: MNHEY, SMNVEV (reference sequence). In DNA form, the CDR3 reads TGTGCCAGCAGTTCCTTGGGGAACACTGAAGCTTTCTTT. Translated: CASSSLGNTEAFF.

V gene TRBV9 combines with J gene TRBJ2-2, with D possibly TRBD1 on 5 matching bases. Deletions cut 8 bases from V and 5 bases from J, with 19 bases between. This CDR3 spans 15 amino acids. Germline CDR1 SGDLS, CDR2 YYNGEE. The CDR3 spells CASRPPGRWTGELFF. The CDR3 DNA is TGTGCCAGTAGGCCGCCAGGGCGCTGGACCGGGGAGCTGTTTTTT.

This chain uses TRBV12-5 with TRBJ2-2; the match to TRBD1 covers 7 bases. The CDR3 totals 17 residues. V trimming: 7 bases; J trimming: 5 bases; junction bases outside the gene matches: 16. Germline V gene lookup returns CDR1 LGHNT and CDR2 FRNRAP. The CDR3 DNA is TGTGCTAGTGTCATACTTCGGGGACAGCTTGGGACCGGGGAGCTGTTTTTT. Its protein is CASVILRGQLGTGELFF.

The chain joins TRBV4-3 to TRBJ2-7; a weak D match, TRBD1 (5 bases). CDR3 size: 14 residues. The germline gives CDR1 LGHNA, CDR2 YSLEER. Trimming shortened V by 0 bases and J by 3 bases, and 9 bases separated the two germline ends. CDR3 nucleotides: TGCGCCAGCAGCCAAGAGGGGCAGGGCTACGAGCAGTACTTC. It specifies CASSQEGQGYEQYF.

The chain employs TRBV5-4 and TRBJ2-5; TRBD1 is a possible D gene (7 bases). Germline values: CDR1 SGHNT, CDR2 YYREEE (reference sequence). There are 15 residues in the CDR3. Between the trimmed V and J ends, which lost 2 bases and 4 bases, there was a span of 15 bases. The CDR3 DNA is TGTGCCAGCAGCTTACTCGCAGGGGGAGGAGAGACCCAGTACTTC. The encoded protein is CASSLLAGGGETQYF.

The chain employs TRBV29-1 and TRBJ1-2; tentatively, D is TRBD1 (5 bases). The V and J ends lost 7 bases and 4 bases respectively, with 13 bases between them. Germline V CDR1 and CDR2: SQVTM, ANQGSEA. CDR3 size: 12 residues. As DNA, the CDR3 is TGCAGCGCCCCTCAGGGATCCTATGGCTACACCTTC. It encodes CSAPQGSYGYTF.

The CDR3 is CASADRGYHNEQFF. The CDR3 region has the DNA TGTGCCAGCGCCGACAGGGGATATCACAATGAGCAGTTCTTC. The rearrangement joins TRBV11-2 to TRBJ2-1; 8 bases are shared with TRBD1. CDR1 and CDR2 from the germline V gene are SGHAT and FQNNGV. The CDR3 consists of 14 residues. V lost 8 bases to trimming and J lost 5 bases; unmatched junction nucleotides: 8. The full variable domain, rest sourced from reference TRBV11-2 and TRBJ2-1, is EAGVAQSPRYKIIEKRQSVAFWCNPISGHATLYWYQQILGQGPKLLIQFQNNGVVDDSQLPKDRFSAERLKGVDSTLKIQPAKLEDSAVYLCASADRGYHNEQFFGPGTRLTVL.

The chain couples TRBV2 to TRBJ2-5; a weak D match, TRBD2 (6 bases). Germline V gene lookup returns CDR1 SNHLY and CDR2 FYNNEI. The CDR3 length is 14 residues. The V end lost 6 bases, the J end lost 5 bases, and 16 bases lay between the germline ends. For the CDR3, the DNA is TGTGCCAGCAGCCCGGCGGACCGGGGGGAGACCCAGTACTTC. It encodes CASSPADRGETQYF.

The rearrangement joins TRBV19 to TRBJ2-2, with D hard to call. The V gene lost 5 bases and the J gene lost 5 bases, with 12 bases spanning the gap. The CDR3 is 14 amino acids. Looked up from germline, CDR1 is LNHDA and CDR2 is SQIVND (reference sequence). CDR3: CASSPRGRTGELFF. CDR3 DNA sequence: TGTGCCAGTAGTCCCAGAGGCAGAACCGGGGAGCTGTTTTTT. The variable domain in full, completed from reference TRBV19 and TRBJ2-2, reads DGGITQSPKYLFRKEGQNVTLSCEQNLNHDAMYWYRQDPGQGLRLIYYSQIVNDFQKGDIAEGYSVSREKKESFPLTVTSAQKNPTAFYLCASSPRGRTGELFFGEGSRLTVL.

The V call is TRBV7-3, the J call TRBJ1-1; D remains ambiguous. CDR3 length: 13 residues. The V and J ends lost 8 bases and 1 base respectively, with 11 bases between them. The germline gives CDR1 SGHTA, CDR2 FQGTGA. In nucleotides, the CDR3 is TGTGCCAGCTGCGTTGGCGGGAACACTGAAGCTTTCTTT. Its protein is CASCVGGNTEAFF.

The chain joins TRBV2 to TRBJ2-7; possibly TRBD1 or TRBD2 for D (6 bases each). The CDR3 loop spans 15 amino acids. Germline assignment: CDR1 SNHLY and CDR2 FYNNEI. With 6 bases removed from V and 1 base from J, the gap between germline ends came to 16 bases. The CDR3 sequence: CASRTGGQFSYEQYF. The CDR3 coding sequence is TGTGCCAGCAGAACCGGGGGACAATTTTCCTACGAGCAGTACTTC.

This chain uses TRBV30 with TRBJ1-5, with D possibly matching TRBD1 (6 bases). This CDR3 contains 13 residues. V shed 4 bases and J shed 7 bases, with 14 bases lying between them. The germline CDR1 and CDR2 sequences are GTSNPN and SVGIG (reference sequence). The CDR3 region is CAWTPGVGQPQHF. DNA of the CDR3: TGTGCCTGGACCCCAGGGGTAGGGCAGCCCCAGCATTTT.

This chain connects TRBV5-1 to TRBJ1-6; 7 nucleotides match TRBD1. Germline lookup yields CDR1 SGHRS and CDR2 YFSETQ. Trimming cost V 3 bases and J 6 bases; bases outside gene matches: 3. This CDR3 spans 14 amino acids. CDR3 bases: TGCGCCAGCAGCTGGGACAGCCTTAATTCACCCCTCCACTTT. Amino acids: CASSWDSLNSPLHF. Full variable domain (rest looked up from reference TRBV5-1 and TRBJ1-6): KAGVTQTPRYLIKTRGQQVTLSCSPISGHRSVSWYQQTPGQGLQFLFEYFSETQRNKGNFPGRFSGRQFSNSRSEMNVSTLELGDSALYLCASSWDSLNSPLHFGNGTRLTVT.

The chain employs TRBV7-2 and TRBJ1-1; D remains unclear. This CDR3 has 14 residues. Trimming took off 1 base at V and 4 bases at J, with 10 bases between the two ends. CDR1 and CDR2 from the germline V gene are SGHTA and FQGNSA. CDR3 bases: TGTGCCAGCAGCTTAGATGGAGGAGTCACTGAAGCTTTCTTT. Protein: CASSLDGGVTEAFF.

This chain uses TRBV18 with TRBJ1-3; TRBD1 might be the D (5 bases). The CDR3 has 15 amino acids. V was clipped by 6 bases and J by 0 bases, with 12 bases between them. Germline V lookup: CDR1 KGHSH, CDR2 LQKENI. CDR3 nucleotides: TGTGCCAGCTCCGACCAGGGTTTCTCTGGAAACACCATATATTTT. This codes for CASSDQGFSGNTIYF.

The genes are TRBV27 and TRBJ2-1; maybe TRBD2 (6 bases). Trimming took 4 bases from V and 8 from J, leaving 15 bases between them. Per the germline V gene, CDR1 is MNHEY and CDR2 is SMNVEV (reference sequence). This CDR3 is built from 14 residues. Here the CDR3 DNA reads TGTGCCAGCAGTTATAGCGGCCTTTTGGATGAGCAGTTCTTC. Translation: CASSYSGLLDEQFF.

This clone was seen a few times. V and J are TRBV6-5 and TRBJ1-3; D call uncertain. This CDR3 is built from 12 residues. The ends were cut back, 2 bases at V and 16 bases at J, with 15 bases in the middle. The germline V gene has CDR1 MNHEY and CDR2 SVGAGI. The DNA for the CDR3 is TGTGCCAGCAGTTACGCGGCGGCAGTCTGGTATTTT. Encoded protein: CASSYAAAVWYF.

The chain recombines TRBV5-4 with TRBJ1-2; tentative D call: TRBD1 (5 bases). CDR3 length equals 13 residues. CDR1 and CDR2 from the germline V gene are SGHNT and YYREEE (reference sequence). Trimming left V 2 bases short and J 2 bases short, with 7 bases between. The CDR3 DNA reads TGTGCCAGCAGCTTTAAGGGGAACTATGGCTACACCTTC. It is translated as CASSFKGNYGYTF.

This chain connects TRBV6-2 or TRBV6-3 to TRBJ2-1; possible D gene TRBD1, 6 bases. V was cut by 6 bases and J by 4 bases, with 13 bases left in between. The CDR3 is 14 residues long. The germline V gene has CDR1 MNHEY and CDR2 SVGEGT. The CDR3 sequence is CASSPTTGYNEQFF. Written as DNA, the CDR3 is TGTGCCAGCAGCCCCACTACAGGGTACAATGAGCAGTTCTTC.

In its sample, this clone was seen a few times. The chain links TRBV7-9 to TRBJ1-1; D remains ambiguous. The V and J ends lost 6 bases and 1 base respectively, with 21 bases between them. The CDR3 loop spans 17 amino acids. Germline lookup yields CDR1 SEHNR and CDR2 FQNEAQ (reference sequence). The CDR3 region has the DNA TGTGCCAGCAGACCGACCCTCGCGGGCTCTGGGAACACTGAAGCTTTCTTT. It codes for CASRPTLAGSGNTEAFF.

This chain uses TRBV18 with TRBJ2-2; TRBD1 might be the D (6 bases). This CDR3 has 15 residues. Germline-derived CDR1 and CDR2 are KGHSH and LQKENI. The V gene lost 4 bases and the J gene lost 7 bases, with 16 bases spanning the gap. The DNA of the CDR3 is TGTGCCAGCTCACAGGGGACAACCGAGGGCGGGGAGCTGTTTTTT. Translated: CASSQGTTEGGELFF.

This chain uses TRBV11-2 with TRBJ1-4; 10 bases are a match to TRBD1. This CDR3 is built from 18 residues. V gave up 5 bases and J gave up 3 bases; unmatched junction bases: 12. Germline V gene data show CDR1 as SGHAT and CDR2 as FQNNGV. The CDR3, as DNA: TGTGCCAGCAGCCCCGGACAGGGGGTCCCCTTGGCTAATGAAAAACTGTTTTTT. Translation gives CASSPGQGVPLANEKLFF. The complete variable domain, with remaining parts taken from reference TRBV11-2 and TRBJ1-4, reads EAGVAQSPRYKIIEKRQSVAFWCNPISGHATLYWYQQILGQGPKLLIQFQNNGVVDDSQLPKDRFSAERLKGVDSTLKIQPAKLEDSAVYLCASSPGQGVPLANEKLFFGSGTQLSVL.